These 18 T cell receptor beta chains share one sample of origin, sequenced in a study of tumor-infiltrating lymphocytes in primary liver carcinoma. Scientists recovered RNA and DNA together from around 18-30 mg of unsorted bulk tissue. Using a constant-region primer together with ProtoScript II reverse transcriptase, TCR beta cDNA was made from about 500 ng of total RNA. ARM-PCR, slightly modified, supplied the TCR beta libraries through three nested multiplex PCR rounds. Running roughly 10 cycles apiece, the first two PCR rounds relied on TRBV1-TRBV30 forward primers together with a C-beta reverse primer. From the multiplex PCR reads, TCRdb called clonotypes with MiXCR, one entry per CDR3 protein. The table shows tens of thousands of distinct CDR3 sequences, with 60% to 80% occurring only once. Sequenced material: tumor-adjacent normal liver tissue. The receptors stem from a woman younger than 45 with primary liver carcinoma and hepatitis B virus infection.

The chain has TRBV11-2 and TRBJ2-7; D may be TRBD1 or TRBD2 (5 bases each). CDR1 and CDR2 (germline): SGHAT, FQNNGV. The CDR3 extends over 13 amino acids. V lost 11 bases, J lost 5 bases, and 19 bases lay in between. The CDR3 loop reads CAGIGERTHEQYF. In DNA, the CDR3 is TGTGCCGGCATAGGGGAGAGGACCCACGAGCAGTACTTC.

Points on this clonotype: At one boundary the junction diverges from the germline segment, which might be a read error. J is TRBJ2-7 and V is TRBV6-1; D is tentatively TRBD1 or TRBD2 (6 bases each). This CDR3 region has 15 residues. From germline, CDR1 is MNHNS and CDR2 SASEGT. CDR3 in DNA: TGTGCAAGCATTGAATCAGGGGAGGCGGGCTACGAGCAGTACTTC. It specifies CASIESGEAGYEQYF.

Remarks on this clonotype: One end of the junction does not line up with germline, which may come from a read error. The chain carries TRBV12-3 or TRBV12-4 and TRBJ2-5; perhaps TRBD1 as D (6 bases). CDR3 length equals 16 residues. The CDR3 region is CASSYSGTWWIQAQYF. The CDR3 nucleotides read TGTGCCAGTAGTTATTCCGGGACATGGTGGATTCAGGCCCAGTACTTC.

The chain is built from TRBV18 and TRBJ2-3; D remains unclear. CDR1 and CDR2 (germline): KGHSH, LQKENI. With 2 bases removed from V and 5 bases from J, the gap between germline ends came to 14 bases. The CDR3 has 15 residues. The CDR3 sequence is CASSPSGASGDTQYF. CDR3 nucleotides: TGTGCCAGCTCACCATCGGGCGCGAGTGGAGATACGCAGTATTTT.

This clonotype was detected only a few times. With a much larger clone just one base away, this may be a read error. V usage is TRBV6-2 or TRBV6-3 and J usage is TRBJ1-1; TRBD1 agrees at 7 bases. Germline trimming cut 6 bases from V and 2 bases from J; bases unmatched to any gene: 9. CDR1 is MNHEY, CDR2 SVGEGT, per germline. This CDR3 contains 15 residues. CDR3 sequence (DNA): TGTGCCAGCAGGATCGCCTACAGGGGAAACACTGAAGCTTTCTTT. It translates to CASRIAYRGNTEAFF.

For this clonotype: A much larger clonotype is one base distant, so this may be a read error. The chain carries TRBV15 and TRBJ2-5; TRBD1 aligns across 7 bases. The CDR3 loop spans 16 amino acids. Germline V lookup: CDR1 LNHNV, CDR2 YYDKDF (reference sequence). CDR3 DNA sequence: TGTGCCACCAGCACCACCCTGGGGACAGTCCAAGAGACCCATTACTTC. This translates into CATSTTLGTVQETHYF.

The CDR3 region has the DNA TGCGCCAGCAGCCAGTCGGTCTCGCTGGATGATCCCGATAATACGCAGTATTTT. It translates to CASSQSVSLDDPDNTQYF. The V and J genes are TRBV4-3 and TRBJ2-3; the D is unclear. V gave up 3 bases and J gave up 7 bases, with 26 bases separating them. This CDR3 is built from 18 residues. CDR1 LGHNA and CDR2 YSLEER come from the germline V gene.

Notes on this clonotype: One junction end disagrees with the germline gene, perhaps due to a read error. The rearrangement joins TRBV29-1 to TRBJ1-1; a possible D gene is TRBD1 (6 bases). Germline CDR1 reads SQVTM; CDR2 reads ANQGSEA. This CDR3 comprises 12 residues. CDR3 in amino acids: CSVTRGGGEAFF. The CDR3 DNA sequence: TGCAGCGTTACACGCGGGGGCGGTGAAGCCTTCTTT.

This chain joins TRBV7-9 and TRBJ2-7; 7 nucleotides align to TRBD2. The CDR3 sequence is 14 residues long. The V gene end was trimmed by 4 bases and the J gene end by 9 bases; junction bases not matched to a gene: 12. Germline CDR1 SEHNR, CDR2 FQNEAQ (reference sequence). The CDR3 loop reads CASSSGGLSYMQYF. The CDR3 coding sequence is TGTGCCAGCAGCTCGGGAGGTCTCTCCTACATGCAGTACTTC. Using reference TRBV7-9 and TRBJ2-7 for the parts outside the CDR3, the full variable domain is DTGVSQNPRHKITKRGQNVTFRCDPISEHNRLYWYRQTLGQGPEFLTYFQNEAQLEKSRLLSDRFSAERPKGSFSTLEIQRTEQGDSAMYLCASSSGGLSYMQYFGPGTRLTVT.

On this clonotype itself: The conserved closing phenylalanine or tryptophan is absent in this CDR3, likely reflecting a read error. The chain carries TRBV4-3 and TRBJ2-1; D possibly corresponds to TRBD2 (6 bases). This CDR3 is 16 amino acids long. Germline CDR1 is LGHNA and CDR2 is YSLEER. DNA for the CDR3: TGCGCCAGGAGCCAAGATGCGGGAAGCTCCTACAGTGAGCAGTTCTTA. It translates to CARSQDAGSSYSEQFL.

With respect to this clonotype: It is likely a read error, because the conserved phenylalanine at the end of the CDR3 is missing. J is TRBJ1-6 and V is TRBV12-3 or TRBV12-4, with 8 bases fitting TRBD1. This CDR3 is built from 13 residues. This CDR3 reads CASSRQGHSHLHL. CDR3 sequence (DNA): TGTGCCAGCAGCCGACAGGGGCATTCACACCTCCACTTA.

Note on this clonotype: Lacking the conserved final phenylalanine or tryptophan, this CDR3 likely reflects a read error. CDR3 coding DNA: TGTGCCAGCAGCAGGGACCTTCACAATGAACAGTTCATC. Translating gives CASSRDLHNEQFI. The chain uses TRBV14 and TRBJ2-1; D may match TRBD1 or TRBD2 (5 bases each). This CDR3 comprises 13 residues. The germline V gene has CDR1 SGHDN and CDR2 FVKESK.

As to this clonotype: A read error may produce the germline difference seen at one junction end. This CDR3 reads CVSSVSNTGELFF. In DNA form, the CDR3 reads TGTGTCAGCAGCGTTAGTAACACCGGGGAGCTGTTTTTT. The gene calls are TRBV6-1 and TRBJ2-2, with D unresolved. This CDR3 is 13 amino acids long. Germline loops: CDR1 MNHNS, CDR2 SASEGT.

Turning to this clonotype: A junction end diverges from the germline sequence, so it may reflect a read error. The rearrangement uses TRBV11-2 and TRBJ2-2; 11 bases match TRBD1. The CDR3 covers 16 residues. Per germline, CDR1 SGHAT and CDR2 FQNNGV. The CDR3 DNA sequence: TGTGCCAGCAACTTAGTTCAGGACAGGGGGCGACGGAAGCTGTTTTTT. Residues: CASNLVQDRGRRKLFF.

Worth noting for this clonotype: At one boundary the junction diverges from the germline segment, which might be a read error. This chain connects TRBV12-3 or TRBV12-4 to TRBJ1-1; 7 bases are a match to TRBD1. CDR3 length equals 14 residues. The CDR3 DNA is TGTTCCAGCAGTTTTCAGGGGGTAAGGAATGAAGCTTTCTTT. It is translated as CSSSFQGVRNEAFF.

On this clonotype: One end of the junction does not line up with germline, which may come from a read error. The chain is built from TRBV28 and TRBJ2-5; 11 nucleotides line up with TRBD1. Germline lookup yields CDR1 MDHEN and CDR2 SYDVKM. The CDR3 is 15 residues long. The CDR3 DNA is TGTACCAGCAGTCCCTGGGACAGGGGGAAAGGGGGCCAGTATTTC. Translating it yields CTSSPWDRGKGGQYF. Filled out from reference TRBV28 and TRBJ2-5, the complete variable domain reads DVKVTQSSRYLVKRTGEKVFLECVQDMDHENMFWYRQDPGLGLRLIYFSYDVKMKEKGDIPEGYSVSREKKERFSLILESASTNQTSMYLCTSSPWDRGKGGQYFGPGTRLLVL.

CDR3 sequence reads: CASSTPQIDYTGELFF. Here the CDR3 DNA reads TGTGCCAGCAGCACCCCCCAGATAGATTACACCGGGGAGCTGTTTTTT. This sequence joins TRBV5-6 and TRBJ2-2; the D is unclear. Trimming left V 4 bases short and J 3 bases short, with 16 bases between. This CDR3 is built from 16 residues. The germline gives CDR1 SGHDT, CDR2 YYEEEE.

Details on this clonotype: Just one base apart from a much larger clone, this may be a read error. V is TRBV7-9 and J is TRBJ2-7; unclear D gene. CDR1 and CDR2 from the germline V gene are SEHNR and FQNEAQ (reference sequence). V was pared by 7 bases and J by 9 bases, with 22 bases between. The CDR3 runs 14 residues. Here the CDR3 DNA reads TGTGCCAGCACTAAATCGGCCCGGTTCAACGGGCAGTACTTC. It codes for CASTKSARFNGQYF.